These T cell receptor beta chains were read from a single sample in a study of read filtering for tumor transcriptome and immune sequencing. TCRdb re-derived calls from the reads in MiXCR, one entry per CDR3 protein. Among 35,000 to 45,000 distinct CDR3 sequences listed, about an eighth were seen once. The sequencing sample was made of a population of CD138-negative cells sorted from bone marrow. The receptors were sampled from a donor at least 40 years old with multiple myeloma. Each CDR3 is given with its conserved first and last residue. The order of the fields is D gene, clone size, V gene, J gene, CDR3 DNA, CDR3 protein. The D gene is left open where the match is weak. Clone size is stated in some rows and not others, as once, few, many or a class when expanded.

TRBD1,many,TRBV20-1,TRBJ1-5,TGCTGCGCCCTCGACAGGGGCAGGGGTCGAAGCAATCAGCCCCAGCATTTT,CCALDRGRGRSNQPQHF
.,many,TRBV20-1,TRBJ1-1,TGCAGTGCTATACCCGCCACCCGAAACACTGAAGCTTTCTTT,CSAIPATRNTEAFF
.,medium-sized,TRBV3-1,TRBJ2-1,TGTGCCAGCAGCCCACAAATCAGGGATGAGCAGTTCTTC,CASSPQIRDEQFF
TRBD2,many,TRBV11-2,TRBJ2-5,TGTGCCAGCAGGACTAGCGGGAGGGTAGGGACCCAGTACTTC,CASRTSGRVGTQYF
.,many,TRBV6-5,TRBJ2-3,TGTGCCAGCAGCCGGGGGGCGGGAGACACAGATACGCAGTATTTT,CASSRGAGDTDTQYF
TRBD2,many,TRBV7-2,TRBJ2-2,TGTGCCAGCAGCCCAAGCGGGAGGCCCCCCGGGGAGCTGTTTTTT,CASSPSGRPPGELFF
.,few,TRBV5-6,TRBJ2-2,TGTGCCAGCACCTGGGACCGGGAGAACACCGGGGAGCTGTTTTTT,CASTWDRENTGELFF
TRBD2,.,TRBV2,TRBJ2-5,TGTGCCAGCGGCGAGCGGGAGTGGGCCCAAGAGACCCAGTACTTC,CASGEREWAQETQYF
TRBD2,many,TRBV6-5,TRBJ2-3,TGTGCCACCGGGGCACTAGCGACGCAGTATTTT,CATGALATQYF
.,.,TRBV28,TRBJ2-1,TGTGCCAGCAGTTTGGGTCAGGGTGCCTTCTTC,CASSLGQGAFF
TRBD1,many,TRBV7-4,TRBJ1-4,TGTGCCAGCACCCAGGGGGGCAGGGGAGAAAAACTGTTTTTT,CASTQGGRGEKLFF
.,.,TRBV19,TRBJ2-1,TGTGCCAGTAGTATCTCTCAGCGCAATGAGCAGTTCTTC,CASSISQRNEQFF
TRBD2,many,TRBV5-1,TRBJ2-1,TGCGCCAGCAGCTTGATAGGACTAGGGTTCAGCGATGAGCAGTTCTTC,CASSLIGLGFSDEQFF
.,many,TRBV29-1,TRBJ1-1,TGCAGCGTAAGCCAGGGATACACTGAAGCTTTCTTT,CSVSQGYTEAFF
.,many,TRBV20-1,TRBJ1-5,TGCAGTGCCTATTCGGGGTGGGGTCAGCCCCAGCATTTT,CSAYSGWGQPQHF
TRBD2,many,TRBV20-1,TRBJ2-7,TGCAGTGCTACCATGGATAGCGGGAGTCGCGAGCAGTACTTC,CSATMDSGSREQYF
.,few,TRBV5-1,TRBJ2-2,TGCGCCAGCAGCTTGGCTCAGGGGAACACCGGGGAGCTGTTTTTT,CASSLAQGNTGELFF
TRBD1,few,TRBV6-5,TRBJ2-1,TGTGCCAGCAGTGGAACAGGGGATGAGCAGTTCTTC,CASSGTGDEQFF
TRBD1,many,TRBV5-1,TRBJ1-5,TGCGCCAGCAGCTGGCCAGGACAGGGGCAAAATCAGCCCCAGCATTTT,CASSWPGQGQNQPQHF
.,many,TRBV5-1,TRBJ1-1,TGCGCCAGCAGGCGGGGAACAGACACTGAAGCTTTCTTT,CASRRGTDTEAFF